The subject of this entry is one T cell receptor (beta chain). Clones were sequenced by immunoSEQ multiplex PCR, and TCRdb holds only the in-frame ones, with some missing. The data hold some 140,000 clones, with approximately 94% observed a single time. The entry originates in a study of control samples from healthy donors and cancer patients. V lost 7 bases and J lost 7, with 11 bases in between. The CDR3 loop spans 11 amino acids. The germline V gene has CDR1 SEHNR and CDR2 FQNEAQ (reference sequence). What was sequenced was blood. The source of this sequence is a middle-aged man in good health. J is TRBJ2-7 and V is TRBV7-9; D remains ambiguous. The CDR3 region has the DNA TGTGCCAGCACCTTGGTGGGGGAGCAGTACTTC. Amino acid sequence: CASTLVGEQYF.